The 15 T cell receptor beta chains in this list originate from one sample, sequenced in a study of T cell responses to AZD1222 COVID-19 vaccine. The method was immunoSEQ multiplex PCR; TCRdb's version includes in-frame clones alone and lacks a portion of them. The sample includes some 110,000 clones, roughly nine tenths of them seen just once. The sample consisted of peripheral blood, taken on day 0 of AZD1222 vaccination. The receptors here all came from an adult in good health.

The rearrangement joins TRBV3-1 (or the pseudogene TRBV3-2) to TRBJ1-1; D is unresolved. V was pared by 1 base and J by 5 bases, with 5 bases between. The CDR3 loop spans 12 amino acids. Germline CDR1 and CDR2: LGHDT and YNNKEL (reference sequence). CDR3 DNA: TGTGCCAGCAGCCAAGCAGAGACTGAAGCTTTCTTT. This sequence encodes CASSQAETEAFF.

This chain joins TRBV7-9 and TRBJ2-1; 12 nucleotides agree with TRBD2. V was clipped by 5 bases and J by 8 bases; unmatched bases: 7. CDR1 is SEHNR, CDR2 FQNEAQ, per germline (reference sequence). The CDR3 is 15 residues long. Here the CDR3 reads CASSKLAGGPHEQFF. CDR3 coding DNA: TGTGCCAGCAGCAAACTAGCGGGGGGACCCCATGAGCAGTTCTTC.

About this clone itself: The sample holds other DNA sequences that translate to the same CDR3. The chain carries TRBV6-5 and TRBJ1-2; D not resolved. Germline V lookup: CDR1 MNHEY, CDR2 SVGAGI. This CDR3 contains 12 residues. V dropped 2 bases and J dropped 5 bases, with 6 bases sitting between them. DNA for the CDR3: TGTGCCAGCAGTTACGGAGGGTATGGCTACACCTTC. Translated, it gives CASSYGGYGYTF.

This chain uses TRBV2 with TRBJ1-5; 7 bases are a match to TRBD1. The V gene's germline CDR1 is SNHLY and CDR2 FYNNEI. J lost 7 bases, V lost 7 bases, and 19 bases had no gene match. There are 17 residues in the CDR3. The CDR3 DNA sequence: TGTGCCAGCACCAAGGGTAAGGGGGCTTGGCTTAACCAGCCCCAGCATTTT. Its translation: CASTKGKGAWLNQPQHF.

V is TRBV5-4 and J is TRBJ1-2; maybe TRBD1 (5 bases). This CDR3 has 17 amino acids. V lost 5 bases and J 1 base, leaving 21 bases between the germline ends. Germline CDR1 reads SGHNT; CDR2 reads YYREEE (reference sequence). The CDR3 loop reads CASSPFTGTEDNYGYTF. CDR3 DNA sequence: TGTGCCAGCAGTCCTTTCACCGGGACGGAGGATAACTATGGCTACACCTTC.

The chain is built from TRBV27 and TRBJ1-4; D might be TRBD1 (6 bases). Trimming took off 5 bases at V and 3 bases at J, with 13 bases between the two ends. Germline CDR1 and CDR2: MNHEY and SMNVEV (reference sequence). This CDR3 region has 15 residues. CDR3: CASSPNRDSNEKLFF. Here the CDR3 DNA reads TGTGCCAGCAGTCCTAACAGGGATTCTAATGAAAAACTGTTTTTT.

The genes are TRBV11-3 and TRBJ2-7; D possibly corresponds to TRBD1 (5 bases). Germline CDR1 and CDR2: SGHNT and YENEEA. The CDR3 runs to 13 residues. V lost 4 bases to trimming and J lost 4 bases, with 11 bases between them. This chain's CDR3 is CASSSPGLYEQYV. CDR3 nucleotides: TGTGCCAGCAGCTCACCAGGGCTATACGAGCAGTACGTC.

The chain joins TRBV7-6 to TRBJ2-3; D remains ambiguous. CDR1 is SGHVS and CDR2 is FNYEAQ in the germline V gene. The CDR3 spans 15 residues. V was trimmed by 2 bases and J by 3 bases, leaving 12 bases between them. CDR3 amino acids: CASSLMPASTDTQYF. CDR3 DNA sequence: TGTGCCAGCAGCTTAATGCCCGCTAGTACAGATACGCAGTATTTT. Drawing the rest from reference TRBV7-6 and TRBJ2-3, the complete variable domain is GAGVSQSPRYKVTKRGQDVALRCDPISGHVSLYWYRQALGQGPEFLTYFNYEAQQDKSGLPNDRFSAERPEGSISTLTIQRTEQRDSAMYRCASSLMPASTDTQYFGPGTRLTVL.

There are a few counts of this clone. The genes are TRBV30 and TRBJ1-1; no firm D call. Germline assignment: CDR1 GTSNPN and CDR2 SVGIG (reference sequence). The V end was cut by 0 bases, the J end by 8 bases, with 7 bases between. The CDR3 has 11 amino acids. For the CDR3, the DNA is TGTGCCTGGAGTGTAAATAGGGAAGCTTTCTTT. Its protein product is CAWSVNREAFF.

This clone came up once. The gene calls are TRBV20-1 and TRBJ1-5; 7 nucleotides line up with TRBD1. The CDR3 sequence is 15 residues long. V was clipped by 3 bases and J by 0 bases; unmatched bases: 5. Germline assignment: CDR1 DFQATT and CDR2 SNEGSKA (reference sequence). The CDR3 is CSASRTGNSNQPQHF. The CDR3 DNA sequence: TGCAGTGCTAGTCGGACAGGTAATAGCAATCAGCCCCAGCATTTT.

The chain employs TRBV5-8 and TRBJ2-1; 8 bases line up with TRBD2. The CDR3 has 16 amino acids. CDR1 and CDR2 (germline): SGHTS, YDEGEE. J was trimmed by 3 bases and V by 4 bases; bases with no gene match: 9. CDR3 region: CASSQLGLAGYNEQFF. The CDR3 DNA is TGTGCCAGCAGCCAATTGGGGCTAGCGGGCTACAATGAGCAGTTCTTC.

The CDR3 bases are TGTGCCTCCAACGCCGGGGACCAAGGGGGCAATCAGCCCCAGCATTTT. It specifies CASNAGDQGGNQPQHF. The chain couples TRBV10-3 to TRBJ1-5, with a tentative D call TRBD1 (5 bases). The CDR3 covers 16 residues. Germline loops: CDR1 ENHRY, CDR2 SYGVKD. The V end was cut by 11 bases, the J end by 2 bases, with 22 bases between.

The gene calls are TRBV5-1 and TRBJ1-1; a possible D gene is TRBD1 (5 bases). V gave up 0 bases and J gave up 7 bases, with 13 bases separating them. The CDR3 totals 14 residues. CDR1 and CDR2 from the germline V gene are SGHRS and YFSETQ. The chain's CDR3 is CASSLAYFDSEAFF. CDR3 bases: TGCGCCAGCAGCTTGGCTTACTTTGACAGTGAAGCTTTCTTT.

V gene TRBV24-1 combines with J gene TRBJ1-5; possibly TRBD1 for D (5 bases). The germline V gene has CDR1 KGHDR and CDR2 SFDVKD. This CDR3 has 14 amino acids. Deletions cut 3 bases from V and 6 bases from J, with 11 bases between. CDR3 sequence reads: CATSDQGSVQPQHF. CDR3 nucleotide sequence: TGTGCCACCAGTGATCAGGGTTCGGTTCAGCCCCAGCATTTT.

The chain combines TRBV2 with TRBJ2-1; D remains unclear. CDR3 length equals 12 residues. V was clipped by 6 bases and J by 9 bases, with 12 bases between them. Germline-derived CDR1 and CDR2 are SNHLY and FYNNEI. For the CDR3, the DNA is TGTGCCAGCAGGGATGACTTGGGTGAGCAGTTCTTC. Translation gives CASRDDLGEQFF.